This T cell receptor beta chain was sequenced for a study of graft-versus-host responses after intestinal transplantation. Across the study: Multivisceral, liver-intestinal, or isolated intestinal transplants were performed in recipients. All recipients were given anti-thymocyte globulin induction, and tacrolimus and steroids were then administered for three to four years. Study findings and constraints: Recipient marrow harbored GvH clones, some of which surfaced first in ileum or blood.

Here immunoSEQ multiplex PCR was the method, and the copy in TCRdb shows in-frame clones only, minus some. The sample records tens of thousands of clones, 94% being singletons. V was shortened by 5 bases and J by 4 bases, with 17 bases between the two germline ends. This CDR3 region has 15 residues. The V gene's germline CDR1 is MNHNS and CDR2 SASEGT. This clone was observed once. The antigen is unknown. This rearrangement joins TRBV6-1 to TRBJ1-2, with D perhaps matching TRBD1 (5 bases). Sequences were derived from PBMCs, sampled 156 days after intestinal transplant. The receptor was derived from a human patient who received an intestinal transplant, so some T cells may come from the graft donor. The CDR3 loop reads CASSSGEGSTYGYTF. The DNA of the CDR3 is TGTGCCAGCAGTTCCGGGGAGGGGTCCACCTATGGCTACACCTTC.